This T cell receptor beta chain is drawn from a study of T cell responses to AZD1222 COVID-19 vaccine. Study-level results: Donor demographics were predominantly white British with a female majority; clonal diversity may be underestimated. Of spike-specific TCRs, nearly half reportedly target regions left unmutated in variants. Spike-spanning, vaccine-associated CD4 TCRs were dominant at 160-218 and 743-854.

Regarding this clone: Its antigen is unidentified.

Per germline, CDR1 MDHEN and CDR2 SYDVKM. V lost 2 bases to trimming and J lost 5 bases, with 6 bases between them. This CDR3 is built from 12 residues. Sequencing used immunoSEQ multiplex PCR; TCRdb keeps in-frame clones, though not all of them. The table records about 180,000 clones, around nine tenths of them present only once. The sequence was collected from an adult who received the AZD1222 COVID-19 vaccine. The rearrangement joins TRBV28 to TRBJ1-2; D gene ambiguous. Sample: peripheral blood, taken 28 days after the second AZD1222 dose. The CDR3 DNA is TGTGCCAGCAGTTTAGCGTTATATGGCTACACCTTC. Amino acids: CASSLALYGYTF.